The 27 T cell receptor beta chains listed next were all sequenced from one sample in a study of cytomegalovirus exposure and HLA in healthy donors. 13 Jbeta primers and 60 Vbeta primers were used for the PCR. The method was immunoSEQ multiplex PCR; TCRdb's version includes in-frame clones alone and lacks a portion of them. The sample shows roughly 130,000 clones, about four fifths of them seen only once. The sample consisted of PBMCs. These receptors were collected from a man between 18 and 29 years old in good health and CMV-seronegative.

The CDR3 loop is CASSQGYVVAEVGEQYF. CDR3 nucleotide sequence: TGTGCCAGCAGCCAAGGTTACGTTGTAGCGGAAGTGGGAGAGCAGTACTTC. The gene calls are TRBV4-2 and TRBJ2-7, with D possibly being TRBD2 (6 bases). V was trimmed by 1 base and J by 7 bases, leaving 23 bases between them. The CDR3 is 17 amino acids. Looked up from germline, CDR1 is LGHNA and CDR2 is YNFKEQ.

This sequence joins TRBV15 and TRBJ2-2; possible D gene TRBD2, 6 bases. Trimming cost V 1 base and J 5 bases, with 14 bases left between them. The CDR3 loop spans 16 amino acids. Per germline, CDR1 LNHNV and CDR2 YYDKDF (reference sequence). The CDR3 loop is CATSRVGGAVTGELFF. As DNA, the CDR3 is TGTGCCACCAGCAGAGTGGGGGGAGCGGTTACCGGGGAGCTGTTTTTT.

The rearrangement links TRBV5-1 to TRBJ2-1; 8 bases align to TRBD2. Germline V gene data show CDR1 as SGHRS and CDR2 as YFSETQ. CDR3 length: 14 residues. V shed 5 bases and J 9 bases; nucleotides not matched to a gene: 10. The CDR3 reads CASSNGRVLVEQFF. As DNA, the CDR3 is TGCGCCAGCAGTAACGGGAGGGTGTTGGTTGAGCAGTTCTTC.

The chain has TRBV10-1 and TRBJ2-3; 11 nucleotides align to TRBD2. CDR3 length: 15 residues. Germline-derived CDR1 and CDR2 are WNHNN and SYGVQD (reference sequence). The V and J ends lost 10 bases and 4 bases, in that order; junction bases with no gene match: 10. Here the CDR3 DNA reads TGCGCCACAAGTGGGGGACTAGCGGAGGCAGATACGCAGTATTTT. Its protein is CATSGGLAEADTQYF.

This clone has a handful of counts. This chain links TRBV5-6 with TRBJ1-1; no clear D. Trimming shortened V by 2 bases and J by 3 bases, and 5 bases separated the two germline ends. The CDR3 is 12 amino acids. Germline CDR1 reads SGHDT; CDR2 reads YYEEEE. Written as DNA, the CDR3 is TGTGCCAGCAGCTTTTCTGACACTGAAGCTTTCTTT. It specifies CASSFSDTEAFF.

This clone was seen a single time. This chain connects TRBV28 to TRBJ2-7; no reliable D call. Between the trimmed V and J ends, which lost 6 bases and 3 bases, there was a span of 6 bases. The CDR3 is 11 residues long. Looked up from germline, CDR1 is MDHEN and CDR2 is SYDVKM. CDR3 in DNA: TGTGCCAGCAGCCGCTACTACGAGCAGTACTTC. Amino acids: CASSRYYEQYF.

This rearrangement joins TRBV19 to TRBJ2-7; 12 nucleotides line up with TRBD2. V lost 10 bases to trimming and J lost 6 bases; unmatched junction nucleotides: 10. Germline V gene sequence: CDR1 LNHDA, CDR2 SQIVND (reference sequence). The CDR3 is 14 residues long. The CDR3 here is CAIPSGRESSEQYV. DNA of the CDR3: TGTGCCATACCTAGCGGGAGGGAGTCTAGCGAGCAGTACGTC.

This clone has only a few counts. The chain couples TRBV6-5 to TRBJ2-7; 8 bases agree with TRBD1. This CDR3 has 16 amino acids. Germline V gene sequence: CDR1 MNHEY, CDR2 SVGAGI. V lost 4 bases and J lost 4; bases outside the gene matches: 12. This CDR3 reads CASSSAGTGSWYEQYV. The CDR3 region has the DNA TGTGCCAGCAGTTCCGCCGGGACAGGTTCTTGGTACGAGCAGTACGTC.

The V gene is TRBV6-1, the J gene TRBJ1-2, with 7 positions matching TRBD1. CDR3 length equals 15 residues. Germline CDR1 and CDR2: MNHNS and SASEGT. The junction had 8 bases not matched to a gene; V was cut back by 5 bases and J by 2 bases. The CDR3 region has the DNA TGTGCCAGCAGTAGACAGGGAGGAGGGAACTATGGCTACACCTTC. Encoded protein: CASSRQGGGNYGYTF.

The rearrangement links TRBV9 to TRBJ2-7, with 7 bases that match TRBD1. Per the germline V gene, CDR1 is SGDLS and CDR2 is YYNGEE. CDR3 length: 14 amino acids. The V gene end was trimmed by 3 bases and the J gene end by 3 bases; junction bases not matched to a gene: 6. The CDR3 here is CASSDRDRDYEQYF. The CDR3 bases are TGTGCCAGCAGCGACCGGGACAGAGACTACGAGCAGTACTTC.

J is TRBJ2-7 and V is TRBV25-1; TRBD1 aligns across 10 bases. Germline V gene lookup returns CDR1 MGHDK and CDR2 SYGVNS. J was trimmed by 1 base and V by 2 bases; bases with no gene match: 8. The CDR3 sequence is 17 residues long. The CDR3 sequence: CASSEHVGQGVSYEQYF. The CDR3 nucleotides are TGTGCCAGCAGTGAACATGTTGGACAGGGGGTTTCCTACGAGCAGTACTTC.

The chain recombines TRBV5-4 with TRBJ2-7; D unresolved. The ends were cut back, 2 bases at V and 2 bases at J, with 17 bases in the middle. Per germline, CDR1 SGHNT and CDR2 YYREEE (reference sequence). The CDR3 consists of 16 residues. CDR3 amino acids: CASSLVQGGYTYEQYV. Written as DNA, the CDR3 is TGTGCCAGCAGCTTAGTACAAGGCGGATACACCTACGAGCAGTACGTC.

This clone was picked up a small number of times. The CDR3: CSVILLRETQYF. CDR3 in DNA: TGCAGCGTTATTCTACTCCGGGAGACCCAGTACTTC. This chain links TRBV29-1 with TRBJ2-5; D gene unclear. V was clipped by 5 bases and J by 5 bases, with 12 bases between them. CDR3 length: 12 amino acids. Germline V CDR1 and CDR2: SQVTM, ANQGSEA.

Of note for this clone: At one boundary the junction diverges from the germline segment, which might be a read error. The chain uses TRBV7-9 and TRBJ1-4, with 8 nucleotides matching TRBD1. The CDR3 is made up of 15 amino acids. CDR1 is SEHNR, CDR2 FQNEAQ, per germline (reference sequence). The CDR3 DNA reads as TGTTCCAGCAGCTTAGGACAGGGTTTTGAAGAAAAACTGTTTTTT. It codes for CSSSLGQGFEEKLFF.

This chain links TRBV15 with TRBJ2-3, with TRBD1 identical over 9 bases. The CDR3 sequence is 14 residues long. Trimming cost V 3 bases and J 5 bases; bases outside gene matches: 3. Germline lookup yields CDR1 LNHNV and CDR2 YYDKDF (reference sequence). The CDR3 DNA follows: TGTGCCACCAGCAGGCCGGGACAGGGAGATACGCAGTATTTT. Translation: CATSRPGQGDTQYF.

The rearrangement joins TRBV5-6 to TRBJ2-1; D perhaps matches TRBD2 (6 bases). V lost 3 bases to trimming and J lost 7 bases, with 11 bases between them. The CDR3 has 13 amino acids. CDR1 is SGHDT, CDR2 YYEEEE, per germline. This CDR3 is CASSSTGGNEQFF. Here the CDR3 DNA reads TGTGCCAGCAGCTCCACCGGGGGTAATGAGCAGTTCTTC. Supplemented by reference TRBV5-6 and TRBJ2-1, the full variable domain reads DAGVTQSPTHLIKTRGQQVTLRCSPKSGHDTVSWYQQALGQGPQFIFQYYEEEERQRGNFPDRFSGHQFPNYSSELNVNALLLGDSALYLCASSSTGGNEQFFGPGTRLTVL.

The rearrangement links TRBV5-1 to TRBJ2-1, with 8 bases that match TRBD2. With 4 bases clipped from V and 1 base from J, the junction kept 10 bases outside the gene matches. Germline V CDR1 and CDR2: SGHRS, YFSETQ. This CDR3 has 17 residues. The CDR3 coding sequence is TGCGCCAGCAGCCACCGGAGGAGCGGGAGTTCCTACAATGAGCAGTTCTTC. It codes for CASSHRRSGSSYNEQFF. Supplemented by reference TRBV5-1 and TRBJ2-1, the full variable domain reads KAGVTQTPRYLIKTRGQQVTLSCSPISGHRSVSWYQQTPGQGLQFLFEYFSETQRNKGNFPGRFSGRQFSNSRSEMNVSTLELGDSALYLCASSHRRSGSSYNEQFFGPGTRLTVL.

V and J are TRBV6-5 and TRBJ1-2; D remains unclear. The CDR3 sequence is 12 residues long. Germline CDR1 is MNHEY and CDR2 is SVGAGI. The V gene lost 3 bases and the J gene lost 5 bases, with 7 bases spanning the gap. The CDR3 loop is CASSYSGYGYTF. The CDR3 DNA reads TGTGCCAGCAGTTATTCCGGGTATGGCTACACCTTC.

J is TRBJ2-3 and V is TRBV2; D gene ambiguous. The V and J ends lost 5 bases and 0 bases respectively, with 9 bases between them. The germline V gene encodes CDR1 SNHLY and CDR2 FYNNEI. The CDR3 extends over 14 amino acids. The CDR3 reads CASSPTPSTDTQYF. For the CDR3, the DNA is TGTGCCAGCAGTCCGACACCCAGCACAGATACGCAGTATTTT. The full variable domain, completed using reference TRBV2 and TRBJ2-3, is EPEVTQTPSHQVTQMGQEVILRCVPISNHLYFYWYRQILGQKVEFLVSFYNNEISEKSEIFDDQFSVERPDGSNFTLKIRSTKLEDSAMYFCASSPTPSTDTQYFGPGTRLTVL.

The J gene is TRBJ2-1, the V gene TRBV6-5, with D uncertain. In germline, CDR1 is MNHEY, CDR2 SVGAGI. The CDR3 is 13 amino acids. V lost 6 bases to trimming and J lost 5 bases, with 11 bases between them. The CDR3 bases are TGTGCCAGCAGCCCAATCCCGGACAATGAGCAGTTCTTC. Protein product: CASSPIPDNEQFF.

This sequence joins TRBV6-4 and TRBJ1-2, with 7 bases lining up with TRBD1. Trimming removed 6 bases from V and 8 bases from J; junction bases left unmatched: 6. CDR3 length equals 12 residues. Germline lookup yields CDR1 MRHNA and CDR2 SNTAGT. The CDR3 DNA reads as TGTGCCAGCAGAGGTCCAGGGGGAGGCTACACCTTC. This gives the protein CASRGPGGGYTF.

This chain links TRBV18 with TRBJ1-2; tentative D call: TRBD1 (5 bases). Trimming stripped 2 bases from V and 2 bases from J, with 18 bases between. Germline-derived CDR1 and CDR2 are KGHSH and LQKENI. The CDR3 has 17 residues. The CDR3 DNA reads as TGTGCCAGCTCACCATTTGGGGACGGGGGGGTCAACTATGGCTACACCTTC. Its protein is CASSPFGDGGVNYGYTF.

The gene calls are TRBV6-5 and TRBJ1-2; TRBD1 aligns across 9 bases. With V trimmed by 6 bases and J by 4 bases, 3 bases remained unmatched. The CDR3 totals 13 residues. Germline V gives CDR1 MNHEY, CDR2 SVGAGI. The DNA for the CDR3 is TGTGCCAGCAGGGGACAGGGCGGCTATGGCTACACCTTC. Translation gives CASRGQGGYGYTF.

The V and J genes are TRBV29-1 and TRBJ1-1, with TRBD1 identical over 7 bases. CDR1 and CDR2 from the germline V gene are SQVTM and ANQGSEA. The CDR3 has 13 amino acids. V was pared by 6 bases and J by 11 bases, with 15 bases of the junction left unmatched. CDR3 loop: CSVADRSIGRAFF. In DNA form, the CDR3 reads TGCAGCGTAGCGGACAGGTCGATTGGACGTGCTTTCTTT.

The rearrangement links TRBV2 to TRBJ2-7; 7 nucleotides agree with TRBD2. The CDR3 length is 14 residues. V was clipped by 5 bases and J by 4 bases; unmatched bases: 8. Germline-derived CDR1 and CDR2 are SNHLY and FYNNEI. CDR3 in DNA: TGTGCCAGCAGTTCAGCGGGATACGGGTACGAGCAGTACGTC. Its protein is CASSSAGYGYEQYV.

This clone was seen just once. The chain links TRBV5-4 to TRBJ2-3, with 10 bases matching TRBD2. Germline CDR1 and CDR2: SGHNT and YYREEE (reference sequence). This CDR3 has 16 amino acids. The ends lost 2 bases at V and 3 bases at J; junction bases unmatched: 6. The CDR3 nucleotides read TGTGCCAGCAGCTTACGAGCGGGAGGGCCGACAGATACGCAGTATTTT. It is translated as CASSLRAGGPTDTQYF.

The gene calls are TRBV5-1 and TRBJ1-6; possible D gene TRBD1, 6 bases. The CDR3 length is 15 residues. With 2 bases removed from V and 7 bases from J, the gap between germline ends came to 13 bases. Germline-derived CDR1 and CDR2 are SGHRS and YFSETQ. The CDR3 spells CASSFTGLANSPLHF. Written as DNA, the CDR3 is TGCGCCAGCAGCTTTACAGGGCTCGCCAATTCACCCCTCCACTTT.